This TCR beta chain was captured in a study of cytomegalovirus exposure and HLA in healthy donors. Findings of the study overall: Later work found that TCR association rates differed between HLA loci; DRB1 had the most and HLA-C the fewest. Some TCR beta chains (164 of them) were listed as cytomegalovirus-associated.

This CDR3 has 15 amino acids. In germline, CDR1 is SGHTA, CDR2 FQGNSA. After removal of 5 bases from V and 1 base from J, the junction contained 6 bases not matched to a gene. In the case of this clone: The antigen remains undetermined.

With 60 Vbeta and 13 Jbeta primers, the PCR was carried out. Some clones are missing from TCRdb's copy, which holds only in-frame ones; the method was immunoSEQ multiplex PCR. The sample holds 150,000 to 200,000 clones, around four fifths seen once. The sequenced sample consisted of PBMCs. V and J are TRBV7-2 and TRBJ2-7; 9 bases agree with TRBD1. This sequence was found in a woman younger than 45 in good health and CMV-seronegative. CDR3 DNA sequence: TGTGCCAGCAGCCGGGGACAGGGAGGTTCCTACGAGCAGTACTTC. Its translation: CASSRGQGGSYEQYF.